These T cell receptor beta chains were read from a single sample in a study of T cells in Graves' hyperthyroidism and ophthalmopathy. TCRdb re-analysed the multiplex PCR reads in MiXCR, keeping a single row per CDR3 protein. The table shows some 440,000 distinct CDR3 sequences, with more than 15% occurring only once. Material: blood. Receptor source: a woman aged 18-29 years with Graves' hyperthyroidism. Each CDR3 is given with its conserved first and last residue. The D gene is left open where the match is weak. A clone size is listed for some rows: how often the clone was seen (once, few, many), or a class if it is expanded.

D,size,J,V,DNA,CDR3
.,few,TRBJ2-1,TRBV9,TGTGCCAGCAGCGTGGGGACTGTCAATGAGCAGTTCTTC,CASSVGTVNEQFF
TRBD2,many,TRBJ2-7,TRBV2,TGTGCCAGCAACCCGGGACTAGCGGGGGGTGAGCAGTACTTC,CASNPGLAGGEQYF
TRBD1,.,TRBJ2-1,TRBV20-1,TGCAGTGCTAGAGCCGGGACAGGCGTGCAGTTCTTC,CSARAGTGVQFF
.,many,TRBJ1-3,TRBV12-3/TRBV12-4,TGTGCCAGCAGTTTAAGGGAGTCCTCTGGAAACACCATATATTTT,CASSLRESSGNTIYF
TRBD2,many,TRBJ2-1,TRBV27,TGTGCCAGCATGGCGGGGGGGCTATACAATGAGCAGTTCTTC,CASMAGGLYNEQFF
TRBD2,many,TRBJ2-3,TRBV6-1,TGTGCCAGCAGTGAGCGGGGGGGCACAGATACGCAGTATTTT,CASSERGGTDTQYF
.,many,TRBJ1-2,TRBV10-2,TGCGCCAGCAGTGAGATCCAGGCCAAAGGGAACTATGGCTACACCTTC,CASSEIQAKGNYGYTF
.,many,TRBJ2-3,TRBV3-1,TGTGCCAGCAGCCAGGCGCGCGCAGATACGCAGTATTTT,CASSQARADTQYF
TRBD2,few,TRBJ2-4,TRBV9,TGTGCCAGCAGCGGCCTAGCGGGGGGGCCGATAAACATTCAGTACTTC,CASSGLAGGPINIQYF
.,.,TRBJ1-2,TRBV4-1,TGCGCCAGCAGCCCAATGGGGGGGCACTATGGCTACACCTTC,CASSPMGGHYGYTF
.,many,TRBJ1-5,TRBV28,TGTGCCAGCATATCCCGACAGGCGGGTCAGCCCCAGCATTTT,CASISRQAGQPQHF
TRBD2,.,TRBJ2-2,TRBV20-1,TGCAGTGCTGAGTCCGGGACTACGAACACCGGGGAGCTGTTTTTT,CSAESGTTNTGELFF
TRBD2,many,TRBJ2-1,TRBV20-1,TGCAGTGCTAGAGCGTCTAGCGGGGCATGGGAGCAGTTCTTC,CSARASSGAWEQFF
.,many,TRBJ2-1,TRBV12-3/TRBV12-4,TGTGCCAGCAGCCAATCGGACAGAATTAACAATGAGCAGTTCTTC,CASSQSDRINNEQFF
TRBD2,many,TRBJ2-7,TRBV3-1,TGTGCCAGCAGCCAAGATGACGGGGGGAACCCCTACGAGCAGTACTTC,CASSQDDGGNPYEQYF
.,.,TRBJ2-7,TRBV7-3,TGTGCCAGCAGCTTCCTTCCTTCCCCCTCCTACGAGCAGTACTTC,CASSFLPSPSYEQYF
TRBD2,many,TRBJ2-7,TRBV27,TGTGCCAGCAGTTTCTCTCCCCCGGGACTAGCGGGGGATGTGCAGCAGTACTTC,CASSFSPPGLAGDVQQYF
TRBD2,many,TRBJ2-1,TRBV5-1,TGCGCCAGCAGTCATGGTCGGACTAGCGGGAGGGCCGGGTACAATGAGCAGTTCTTC,CASSHGRTSGRAGYNEQFF
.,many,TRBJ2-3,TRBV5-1,TGCGCCAGCAGCTTGGGGTTCGACAATCCAAGAGATACGCAGTATTTT,CASSLGFDNPRDTQYF
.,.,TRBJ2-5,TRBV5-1,TGCGCCAGCAGCTCAGCTTACAGCCAAGAGACCCAGTACTTC,CASSSAYSQETQYF
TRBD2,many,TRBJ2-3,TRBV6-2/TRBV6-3,TGTGCCAGCAGTTACTCGCTCACTAGCGAGCGTCAAGATACGCAGTATTTT,CASSYSLTSERQDTQYF
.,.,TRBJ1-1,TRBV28,TGTGCCAGCAATATAGGACAGCCCACTGAAGCTTTCTTT,CASNIGQPTEAFF
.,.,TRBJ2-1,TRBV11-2,TGTACTAGCAGCTTCGGACATAGCTCCTACAATGAGCAGTTCTTC,CTSSFGHSSYNEQFF
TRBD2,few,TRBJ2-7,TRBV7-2,TGTGCCAGCAGCCGAGGTTACCAGCGGGAGTTAGGCGAGCAGTACTTC,CASSRGYQRELGEQYF
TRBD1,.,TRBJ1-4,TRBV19,TGTGCCAGTAGGACGCCGGACAGGGGGCATGAAAAACTGTTTTTT,CASRTPDRGHEKLFF
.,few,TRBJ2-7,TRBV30,TGTGCCTGGATCCCTCACTATCGCTCCTACGAGCAGTACTTC,CAWIPHYRSYEQYF
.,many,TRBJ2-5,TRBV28,TGTGCCAGCACTCTCGGGCCCCGGAGGTACCAAGAGACCCAGTACTTC,CASTLGPRRYQETQYF
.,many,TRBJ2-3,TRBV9,TGTGCCAGCAGCGTCACTACCACAGATACGCAGTATTTT,CASSVTTTDTQYF
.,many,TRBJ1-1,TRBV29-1,TGCAGCGTTGGGTTCGGGGAAGGCACTGAAGCTTTCTTT,CSVGFGEGTEAFF
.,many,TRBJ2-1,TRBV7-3,TGTGCCAGCAGCTTAACGGAGGGTTTCGGGGTTCCACGTAATGAGCAGTTCTTC,CASSLTEGFGVPRNEQFF
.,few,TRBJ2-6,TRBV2,TGTGCCAGCGGATCGGACAGCGCTGGGGCCAACGTCCTGACTTTC,CASGSDSAGANVLTF
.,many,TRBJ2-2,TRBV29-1,TGCAGCGTTGAAACCACCGGGGAGCTGTTTTTT,CSVETTGELFF
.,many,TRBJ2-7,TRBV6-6,TGTGCCAGCAGTTACTCCGATACCGACAGGTACCCCTACGAGCAGTACTTC,CASSYSDTDRYPYEQYF
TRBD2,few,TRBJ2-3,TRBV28,TGTGCCAGCAGTTCGCTAGCGGGAGGCCGAGTTGGACAAGATGATACGCAGTATTTT,CASSSLAGGRVGQDDTQYF